This T cell receptor (beta chain) was captured in a study of blood T cells in healthy people across ages. A second PCR of 7 to 11 cycles used a sample-barcoded 5' primer and a J-beta primer mix. Each cDNA molecule was tagged by a template-switch adaptor with 12 random nucleotides. Each single sample gave us at least 3 million CDR3-containing paired-end reads. TCRdb recomputed calls from the 5' RACE reads with MiXCR, one row per CDR3 protein. The sample records some 1.6 million distinct CDR3 sequences, about 35% being singletons. Germline V gene lookup returns CDR1 SGHRS and CDR2 YFSETQ. Between the trimmed V and J ends, which lost 2 bases and 6 bases, there was a span of 23 bases. The CDR3 spans 18 residues. Per sample, extraction of total RNA gave at least 5.5 micrograms in every case.

The receptor was derived from a woman in her twenties or thirties in good health. J is TRBJ2-2 and V is TRBV5-1; D call uncertain. Specimen: blood. CDR3 region: CASSFTGGPPFGPGELFF. The CDR3 nucleotides read TGCGCCAGCAGCTTTACCGGTGGACCCCCTTTCGGCCCCGGGGAGCTGTTTTTT.